Presented here are 21 T cell receptor beta chains from one specimen sequenced in a study of prognosis after radiotherapy for stage I lung cancer. The authors amplified TCR beta CDR3 from genomic DNA using two-round multiplex PCR. The authors ran first-round PCR with primers specific to each TRBV and TRBJ gene. TCRdb ran MiXCR on the multiplex PCR reads and lists one entry per CDR3 protein. The table lists fewer than 25,000 distinct CDR3 sequences, 35% to 50% of them singletons. Specimen: PBMCs, collected before or after stereotactic body radiation therapy (not recorded which). The source is a donor aged 50 or older with non-small cell lung cancer.

At least ten counts were recorded for this clonotype. This chain links TRBV11-3 with TRBJ1-1; D is possibly TRBD1 (5 bases). Trimming pared 4 bases from V and 1 base from J, leaving 13 bases between. CDR3 length: 15 amino acids. Germline CDR1 is SGHNT and CDR2 is YENEEA. As DNA, the CDR3 is TGTGCCAGCAGCTCCGGCGGGGACTGGAACACTGAAGCTTTCTTT. Translating gives CASSSGGDWNTEAFF.

Many counts were recorded for this clonotype. The chain couples TRBV5-4 to TRBJ1-2, with D possibly being TRBD1 (5 bases). Germline assignment: CDR1 SGHNT and CDR2 YYREEE (reference sequence). V lost 7 bases, J lost 1 base, and 14 bases lay in between. The CDR3 has 14 residues. In DNA, the CDR3 is TGTGCCAGCTCAATTCGACAGATTAACTATGGCTACACCTTC. Translating gives CASSIRQINYGYTF. Full variable domain (remainder filled in from reference TRBV5-4 and TRBJ1-2): ETGVTQSPTHLIKTRGQQVTLRCSSQSGHNTVSWYQQALGQGPQFIFQYYREEENGRGNFPPRFSGLQFPNYSSELNVNALELDDSALYLCASSIRQINYGYTFGSGTRLTVV.

This clonotype was observed many times. The V call is TRBV2, the J call TRBJ2-2; tentatively, D is TRBD2 (5 bases). The germline V gene has CDR1 SNHLY and CDR2 FYNNEI. CDR3 length equals 14 residues. Trimming left V 5 bases short and J 5 bases short, with 12 bases between. In DNA, the CDR3 is TGTGCCAGCAGTAGCTTTGAGGGTACCGGGGAGCTGTTTTTT. The encoded protein is CASSSFEGTGELFF.

The chain couples TRBV11-3 to TRBJ1-1; D gene unclear. Germline V CDR1 and CDR2: SGHNT, YENEEA. The length of the CDR3 is 13 residues. Trimming left V 2 bases short and J 2 bases short, with 6 bases between. In nucleotides, the CDR3 is TGTGCCAGCAGCTTAACCCGCAACACTGAAGCTTTCTTT. As protein: CASSLTRNTEAFF.

This clonotype was recorded many times. The chain joins TRBV6-1 to TRBJ2-1; D is ambiguous. This CDR3 is built from 14 residues. V lost 7 bases to trimming and J lost 3 bases, with 13 bases between them. Germline CDR1 and CDR2: MNHNS and SASEGT. The CDR3 loop reads CASKRATIYNEQFF. The CDR3 bases are TGTGCCAGCAAACGAGCGACAATCTACAATGAGCAGTTCTTC.

The sample holds many counts of this clonotype. The chain carries TRBV9 and TRBJ2-3; maybe TRBD2 (5 bases). This CDR3 comprises 16 residues. The V and J ends lost 0 bases and 0 bases respectively, with 11 bases between them. Germline values: CDR1 SGDLS, CDR2 YYNGEE. CDR3 sequence: CASSVAERRSTDTQYF. In DNA, the CDR3 is TGTGCCAGCAGCGTAGCTGAGCGGAGAAGCACAGATACGCAGTATTTT.

In its sample, this clonotype was seen many times. V usage is TRBV18 and J usage is TRBJ1-1; the match to TRBD1 covers 7 bases. CDR1 is KGHSH and CDR2 is LQKENI in the germline V gene. The CDR3 consists of 14 residues. The ends lost 2 bases at V and 5 bases at J; junction bases unmatched: 5. CDR3 amino acids: CASSPETGLTEAFF. CDR3 nucleotide sequence: TGTGCCAGCTCACCAGAGACAGGGTTGACTGAAGCTTTCTTT.

At least ten counts were recorded for this clonotype. The chain links TRBV19 to TRBJ2-1; TRBD2 matches at 12 bases. Germline V gene lookup returns CDR1 LNHDA and CDR2 SQIVND (reference sequence). V was clipped by 5 bases and J by 5 bases; unmatched bases: 4. The CDR3 extends over 15 amino acids. The DNA of the CDR3 is TGTGCCAGTAGTGAACTAGCGGGGGGACACAATGAGCAGTTCTTC. Encoded protein: CASSELAGGHNEQFF.

Of note for this clonotype: The junction does not match germline at one end; this may be a read error. In nucleotides, the CDR3 is TGCGCCAGCAGAATCCGGGACCTCACAGATACGGAGTATTTT. Translation: CASRIRDLTDTEYF. The J gene is TRBJ2-3, the V gene TRBV10-2; TRBD1 or TRBD2 may be the D gene (5 bases each). This CDR3 spans 14 amino acids. CDR1 WSHSY and CDR2 SAAADI come from the germline V gene.

This clonotype was counted at least ten times. The chain's CDR3 is CSAQTDLNTEAFF. CDR3 nucleotides: TGCAGCGCTCAGACAGATCTGAACACTGAAGCTTTCTTT. The genes are TRBV29-1 and TRBJ1-1; a weak D match, TRBD1 (5 bases). V dropped 7 bases and J dropped 0 bases, with 12 bases sitting between them. This CDR3 comprises 13 residues. Germline loops: CDR1 SQVTM, CDR2 ANQGSEA.

About this clonotype: It is likely a read error: a sequence one base away is far more abundant. The V call is TRBV6-2 or TRBV6-3, the J call TRBJ2-1; D gene uncertain. The J call could be wrong; TRBJ2-7 is a better fit for the DNA end. The germline CDR1 and CDR2 sequences are MNHEY and SVGEGT. The CDR3 contains 16 residues. The CDR3 is CASSYSALYIGVEQYF. CDR3 coding DNA: TGTGCCAGCAGTTACTCCGCACTATATATCGGAGTCGAGCAGTACTTC.

The V and J genes are TRBV11-2 and TRBJ2-7; D gene uncertain. CDR3 length equals 15 residues. Per the germline V gene, CDR1 is SGHAT and CDR2 is FQNNGV. V lost 4 bases, J lost 3 bases, and 16 bases lay in between. The CDR3 spells CASSSNPGYRYEQYF. CDR3 nucleotide sequence: TGTGCCAGCAGCTCCAACCCGGGTTACCGCTACGAGCAGTACTTC. The whole variable domain, filled in from reference TRBV11-2 and TRBJ2-7, reads EAGVAQSPRYKIIEKRQSVAFWCNPISGHATLYWYQQILGQGPKLLIQFQNNGVVDDSQLPKDRFSAERLKGVDSTLKIQPAKLEDSAVYLCASSSNPGYRYEQYFGPGTRLTVT.

At least ten counts were recorded for this clonotype. The V and J genes are TRBV6-2 or TRBV6-3 and TRBJ2-1; a possible D gene is TRBD2 (7 bases). Germline V gene sequence: CDR1 MNHEY, CDR2 SVGEGT. Between the trimmed V and J ends, which lost 6 bases and 16 bases, there was a span of 22 bases. The CDR3 has 13 amino acids. The chain's CDR3 is CASRQGGAVGRFF. The DNA for the CDR3 is TGTGCCAGCAGACAAGGGGGGGCCGTGGGTCGATTCTTC.

This clonotype was observed at least ten times. CDR3 bases: TGCGCCAGCAGCCAAACTAGCGGGAGGACAAACACCGGGGAGCTGTTTTTT. Protein sequence: CASSQTSGRTNTGELFF. This chain joins TRBV4-1 and TRBJ2-2; TRBD2 aligns across 12 bases. The CDR3 runs 17 residues. V was pared by 2 bases and J by 2 bases, with 3 bases of the junction left unmatched. CDR1 and CDR2 (germline): MGHRA, YSYEKL.

This clonotype was observed once. This chain uses TRBV19 with TRBJ2-5; D unresolved. This CDR3 has 13 amino acids. V shed 3 bases and J shed 5 bases, with 10 bases lying between them. Germline values: CDR1 LNHDA, CDR2 SQIVND (reference sequence). The DNA of the CDR3 is TGTGCCAGTAGTATCCTAGGCCGTGAGACCCAGTACTTC. Amino acids: CASSILGRETQYF.

In the case of this clonotype: Germline is not matched at one junction end, which may reflect a read error. This chain uses TRBV28 with TRBJ1-2; D is undetermined. Germline V gene data show CDR1 as MDHEN and CDR2 as SYDVKM. CDR3 length: 12 residues. Written as DNA, the CDR3 is TGTGCCAGCAGTTGTGGGATCTATGGCTGCACCTTC. Its protein product is CASSCGIYGCTF.

This clonotype was observed many times. The V gene is TRBV5-1, the J gene TRBJ1-2; 7 nucleotides match TRBD1. V shed 4 bases, J shed 6 bases, and the junction held 9 bases outside the gene matches. The V gene's germline CDR1 is SGHRS and CDR2 YFSETQ. The CDR3 loop spans 14 amino acids. The CDR3 region has the DNA TGCGCCAGCAGCCCCAGACAGGGCCCTGATGGCTACACCTTC. It encodes CASSPRQGPDGYTF.

In this sample, this clonotype turned up once. This sequence may be a read error, since a much larger clone differs from it by one base. The V call is TRBV10-3, the J call TRBJ2-5; 9 nucleotides match TRBD1. With V trimmed by 0 bases and J by 5 bases, 4 bases remained unmatched. Germline CDR1 ENHRY, CDR2 SYGVKD. The CDR3 is made up of 15 amino acids. The CDR3 loop is CAISESGDRAETQYF. In DNA form, the CDR3 reads TGTGCCATCAGTGAGTCCGGGGACAGGGCGGAGACCCAGTACTTC.

Here the CDR3 reads CASSLKGAIQETQYF. The CDR3 DNA sequence: TGTGCCAGCAGCTTGAAGGGAGCTATCCAAGAGACCCAGTACTTC. This sequence joins TRBV5-4 and TRBJ2-5, with D perhaps matching TRBD2 (5 bases). CDR1 is SGHNT, CDR2 YYREEE, per germline (reference sequence). Trimming stripped 1 base from V and 1 base from J, with 11 bases between. The CDR3 has 15 residues.

Points on this clonotype: This likely traces to a read error, being one base from a far larger clone. The rearrangement links TRBV12-3 or TRBV12-4 to TRBJ2-4; perhaps TRBD2 as D (5 bases). The DNA end lines up better with TRBJ2-1; the J call may be wrong. The CDR3 covers 15 residues. The CDR3 sequence: CASSLVLDSLSGQFF. The CDR3 coding sequence is TGTGCCAGCAGTTTAGTTCTTGACTCGCTGAGCGGGCAGTTCTTC.

The chain uses TRBV12-3 or TRBV12-4 and TRBJ2-1; TRBD2 matches at 9 bases. The trim removed 3 bases at V and 5 bases at J, leaving 8 bases unmatched. This CDR3 contains 16 residues. In DNA form, the CDR3 reads TGTGCCAGCAGTTTGGGTAGCGGGAGTCCAGACAATGAGCAGTTCTTC. The encoded protein is CASSLGSGSPDNEQFF.